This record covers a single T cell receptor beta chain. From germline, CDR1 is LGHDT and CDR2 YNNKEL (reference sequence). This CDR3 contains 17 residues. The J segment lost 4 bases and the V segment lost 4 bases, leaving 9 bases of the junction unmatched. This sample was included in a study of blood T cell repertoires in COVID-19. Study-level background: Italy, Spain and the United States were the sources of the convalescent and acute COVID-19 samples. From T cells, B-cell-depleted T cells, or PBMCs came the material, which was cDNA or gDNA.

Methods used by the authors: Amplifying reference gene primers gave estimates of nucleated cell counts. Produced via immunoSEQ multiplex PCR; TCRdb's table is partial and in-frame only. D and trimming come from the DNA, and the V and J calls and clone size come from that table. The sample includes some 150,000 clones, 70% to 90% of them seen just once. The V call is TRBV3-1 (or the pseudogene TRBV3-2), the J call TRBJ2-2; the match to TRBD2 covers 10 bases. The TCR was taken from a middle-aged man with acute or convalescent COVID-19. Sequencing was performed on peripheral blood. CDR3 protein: CASSPLSSGGPTGELFF. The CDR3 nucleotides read TGTGCCAGCAGCCCCCTTTCTAGCGGGGGACCCACCGGGGAGCTGTTTTTT.